This T cell receptor beta chain was profiled in a study of shared clonotypes between healthy human individuals. General study findings and limits: Read depth was anticipated to influence clonotype sharing among donors. Tissue TCR repertoires likely differ from these blood-only repertoires.

Germline CDR1 and CDR2: MNHEY and SVGAGI. Trimming pared 6 bases from V and 0 bases from J, leaving 15 bases between. The CDR3 sequence is 15 residues long. Every contributor of samples was a Caucasian grown-up residing in Nashville, Tennessee. As concerns this clone: What it binds is not known.

The method was immunoSEQ multiplex PCR; TCRdb's version includes in-frame clones alone and lacks a portion of them. This sample carries about 460,000 clones, approximately 71% of them seen once, and the ten largest clones take around 13%. The receptor's source is a middle-aged woman in good health. Some clones in this sample may be carry-over from other donors' samples. Sequenced material: PBMCs. The rearrangement uses TRBV6-5 and TRBJ2-7; TRBD1 is a possible D gene (5 bases). The CDR3 region is CASSPFNRSSYEQYF. CDR3 coding DNA: TGTGCCAGCAGCCCCTTCAACAGGAGCTCCTACGAGCAGTACTTC.